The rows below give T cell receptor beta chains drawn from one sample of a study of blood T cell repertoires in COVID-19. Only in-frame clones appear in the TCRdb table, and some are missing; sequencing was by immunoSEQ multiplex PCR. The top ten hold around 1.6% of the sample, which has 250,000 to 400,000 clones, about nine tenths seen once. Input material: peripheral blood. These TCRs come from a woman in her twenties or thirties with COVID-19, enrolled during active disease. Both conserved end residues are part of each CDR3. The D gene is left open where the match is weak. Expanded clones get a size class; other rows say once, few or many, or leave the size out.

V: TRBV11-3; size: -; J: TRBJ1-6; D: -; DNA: TGTGCCAGCAGCTTAGATGGGACAAATTCACCCCTCCACTTT; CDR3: CASSLDGTNSPLHF
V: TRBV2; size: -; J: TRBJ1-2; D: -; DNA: TGTGCCAGCAGTGACGGTGGAGGGGAAGGCTACACCTTC; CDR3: CASSDGGGEGYTF
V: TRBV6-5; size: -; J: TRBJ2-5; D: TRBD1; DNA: TGTGCCAGCAGCTGGACAGGGGTGGAGACCCAGTACTTC; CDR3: CASSWTGVETQYF
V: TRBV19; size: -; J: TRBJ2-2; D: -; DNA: TGTGCCAGTAGTATAGCTAGAGGGGAGCTGTTTTTT; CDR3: CASSIARGELFF
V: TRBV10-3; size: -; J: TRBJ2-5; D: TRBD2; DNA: TGTGCCATCAGCTGGAGCGGGGGGGTCCAGGAGACCCAGTACTTC; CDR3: CAISWSGGVQETQYF
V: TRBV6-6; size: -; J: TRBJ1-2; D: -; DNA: TGTGCCAGCAGTTACGGGGGGGCTGCCTATGGCTACACCTTC; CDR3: CASSYGGAAYGYTF
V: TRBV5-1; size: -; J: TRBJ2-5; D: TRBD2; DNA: TGCGCCAGCAGCCCCGGGACTAGCGGGGCCGAGACCCAGTACTTC; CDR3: CASSPGTSGAETQYF
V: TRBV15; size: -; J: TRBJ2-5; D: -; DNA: TGTGCCACCAGCAGGGATGACCGGGGATTCCAAGAGACCCAGTACTTC; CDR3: CATSRDDRGFQETQYF
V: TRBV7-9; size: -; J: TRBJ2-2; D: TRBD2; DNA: TGTGCCAGCAGCACCGGGACTAGCGGACTTAGCGGGGAGCTGTTTTTT; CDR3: CASSTGTSGLSGELFF
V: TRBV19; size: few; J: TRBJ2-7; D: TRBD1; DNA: TGTGCCAGTAGTAAATCCCAAACCGGGACAGGGGCCTACGAGCAGTACTTC; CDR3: CASSKSQTGTGAYEQYF
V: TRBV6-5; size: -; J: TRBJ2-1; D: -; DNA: TGTGCCAGCAGTCCCTACGACAGATCCAATGAGCAGTTCTTC; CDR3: CASSPYDRSNEQFF
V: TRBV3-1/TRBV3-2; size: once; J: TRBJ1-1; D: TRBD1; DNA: TGTGCCAGCAGCCCGGGGACAGGGACGATGAACACTGAAGCTTTCTTT; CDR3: CASSPGTGTMNTEAFF
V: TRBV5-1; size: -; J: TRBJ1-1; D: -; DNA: TGCGCCAGCAGCTTTATGGCAGGGCTTAACACTGAAGCTTTCTTT; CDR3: CASSFMAGLNTEAFF
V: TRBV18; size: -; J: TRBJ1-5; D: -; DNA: TGTGCCAGCTCACGGTCAGAGGATCAGCCCCAGCATTTT; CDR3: CASSRSEDQPQHF
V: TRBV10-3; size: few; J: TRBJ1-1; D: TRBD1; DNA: TGTGCCATCAGGACGGACAGGGGCACTGAAGCTTTCTTT; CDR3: CAIRTDRGTEAFF
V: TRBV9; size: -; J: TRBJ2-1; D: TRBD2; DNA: TGTGCCAGCAGCGTTTCAGCGGGGCAGTATAGTGAGCAGTTCTTC; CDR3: CASSVSAGQYSEQFF
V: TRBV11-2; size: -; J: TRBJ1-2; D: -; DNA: TGTGCCAGCACCAACGATAGATTCTATGGCTACACCTTC; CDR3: CASTNDRFYGYTF
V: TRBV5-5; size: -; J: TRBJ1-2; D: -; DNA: TGTGCCAGCAGCTTATATAGGACACCGCTATGGCTTGGCTACACCTTC; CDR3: CASSLYRTPLWLGYTF
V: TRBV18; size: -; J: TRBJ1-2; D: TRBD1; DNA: TGTGCCAGCTCACCAGGGACAGGGGGCCTTAACTATGGCTACACCTTC; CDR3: CASSPGTGGLNYGYTF
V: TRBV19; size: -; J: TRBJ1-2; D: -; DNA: TGTGCCAGTAGTATAGCCGGAGTCGGCTACACCTTC; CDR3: CASSIAGVGYTF
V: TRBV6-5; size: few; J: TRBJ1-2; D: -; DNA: TGTGCCAGCGGAGGACGGGATGGCTACACCTTC; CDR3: CASGGRDGYTF
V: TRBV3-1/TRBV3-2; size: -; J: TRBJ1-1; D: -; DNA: TGTGCCAGCAGCCAAGGCGTAAACACTGAAGCTTTCTTT; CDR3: CASSQGVNTEAFF
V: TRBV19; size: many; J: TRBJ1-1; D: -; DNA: TGTGCCAGTAGGGACAGCATTAACACTGAAGCTTTCTTT; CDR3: CASRDSINTEAFF
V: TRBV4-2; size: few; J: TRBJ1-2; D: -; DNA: TGTGCCAGCAGCCAAGATAAAGCCGGTCGGGGCTACACCTTC; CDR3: CASSQDKAGRGYTF
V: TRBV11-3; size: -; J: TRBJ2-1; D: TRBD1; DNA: TGTGCCAGCAGTGAGAGTCGACAGGGGGCCTATGAGCAGTTCTTC; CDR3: CASSESRQGAYEQFF
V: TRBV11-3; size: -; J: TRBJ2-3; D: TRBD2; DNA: TGTGCCAGCAGCACCCGGACTAGCGGGACCCGGGGTACGCAGTATTTT; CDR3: CASSTRTSGTRGTQYF
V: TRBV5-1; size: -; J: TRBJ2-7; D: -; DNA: TGCGCCAGCAGTCTGGAGGGCTACGAGCAGTACTTC; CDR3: CASSLEGYEQYF
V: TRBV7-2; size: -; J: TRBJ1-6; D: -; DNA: TGTGCCAGCAGTCTTAGTCAGGTGGCAGCAAATTCACCCCTCCACTTT; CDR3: CASSLSQVAANSPLHF
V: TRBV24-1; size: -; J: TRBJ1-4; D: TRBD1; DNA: TGTGCCACCAGTGAGGGGACAGCTAATGAAAAACTGTTTTTT; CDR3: CATSEGTANEKLFF
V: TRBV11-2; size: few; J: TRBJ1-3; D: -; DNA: TGTGCCAGCAGCCTCACACAGGGTAGGGCCGGAAACACCATATATTTT; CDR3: CASSLTQGRAGNTIYF
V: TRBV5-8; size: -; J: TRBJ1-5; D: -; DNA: TGTGCCAGCAGCCTCGTTCAGCCCCAGCATTTT; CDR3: CASSLVQPQHF
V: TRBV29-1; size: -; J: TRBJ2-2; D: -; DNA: TGCAGCGTTGGGCACCGGGTCCCCGGGGAGCTGTTTTTT; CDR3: CSVGHRVPGELFF
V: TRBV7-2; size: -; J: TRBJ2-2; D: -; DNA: TGTGCCAGCAGCCTAACAGGGAACACCGGGGAGCTGTTTTTT; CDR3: CASSLTGNTGELFF
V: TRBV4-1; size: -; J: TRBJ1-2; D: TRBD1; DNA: TGCGCCAGCAGCCTCCGGGACAGGGATTATGGCTACACCTTC; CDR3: CASSLRDRDYGYTF
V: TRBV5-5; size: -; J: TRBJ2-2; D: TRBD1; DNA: TGTGCCAGTATACCGGGGACAGGGGTGGCCGGGGAGCTGTTTTTT; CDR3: CASIPGTGVAGELFF
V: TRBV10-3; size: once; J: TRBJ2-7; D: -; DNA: TGTGCCATCTTGTCTCCCTTAACCTACGAGCAGTACTTC; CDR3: CAILSPLTYEQYF
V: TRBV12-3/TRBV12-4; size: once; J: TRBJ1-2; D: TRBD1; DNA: TGTGCCAGCAGTGACACAGGGGCCTATGGCTACACCTTC; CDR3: CASSDTGAYGYTF
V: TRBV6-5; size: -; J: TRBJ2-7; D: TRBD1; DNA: TGTGCCAGCAGGTCAGACAGGGGGGCCTACGAGCAGTACTTC; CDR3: CASRSDRGAYEQYF
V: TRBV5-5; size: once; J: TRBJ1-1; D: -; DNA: TGTGCCAGCAGCTATACCTACTCAGGTCTTCAGGCATTTACTGAAGCTTTCTTT; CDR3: CASSYTYSGLQAFTEAFF
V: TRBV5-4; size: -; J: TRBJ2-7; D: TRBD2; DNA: TGTGCCAGCAGCAGCGCTGGGACTAGCGGGGGGGCCCGATCAAGCGAGCAGTACTTC; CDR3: CASSSAGTSGGARSSEQYF
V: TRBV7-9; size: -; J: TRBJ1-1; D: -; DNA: TGTGCCAGCAGCTTACGGGAGGGGGAGGGCACTGAAGCTTTCTTT; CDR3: CASSLREGEGTEAFF
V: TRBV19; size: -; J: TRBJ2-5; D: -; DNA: TGTGCCAGTGGCAGGGGGCGGGAGGAGACCCAGTACTTC; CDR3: CASGRGREETQYF
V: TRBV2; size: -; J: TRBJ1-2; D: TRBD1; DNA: TGTGCCAGCAGCGCTACAGGGGGCGGAGATGGCTACACCTTC; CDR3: CASSATGGGDGYTF
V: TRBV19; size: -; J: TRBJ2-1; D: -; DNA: TGTGCCAGTACCCTATACAATGAGCAGTTCTTC; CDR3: CASTLYNEQFF
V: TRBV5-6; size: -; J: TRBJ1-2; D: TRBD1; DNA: TGTGCCAGCAGACAGGACAGGGCCTATGGCTACACCTTC; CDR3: CASRQDRAYGYTF
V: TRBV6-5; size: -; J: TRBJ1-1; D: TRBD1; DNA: TGTGCCAGCAGACGGACAGGGAGCACTGAAGCTTTCTTT; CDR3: CASRRTGSTEAFF
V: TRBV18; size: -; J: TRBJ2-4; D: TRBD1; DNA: TGTGCCAGCTCACACAGGGGGCGAGGGGCCAAAAACATTCAGTACTTC; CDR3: CASSHRGRGAKNIQYF
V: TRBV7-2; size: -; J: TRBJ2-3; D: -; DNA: TGTGCCAGCAGCCTAGGGCTAGGCAGCACAGATACGCAGTATTTT; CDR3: CASSLGLGSTDTQYF
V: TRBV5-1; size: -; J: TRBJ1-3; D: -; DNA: TGCGCCAGCAGTAACGGGGTTGCCGGAAACACCATATATTTT; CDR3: CASSNGVAGNTIYF
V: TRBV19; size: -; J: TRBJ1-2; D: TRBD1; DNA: TGTGCCAGTAGTATACCGGGACAGGGGTCGGGCTACACCTTC; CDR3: CASSIPGQGSGYTF
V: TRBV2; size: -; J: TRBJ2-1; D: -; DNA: TGTGCCAGCATGGGCCAGGACATGAGTGAGCAGTTCTTC; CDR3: CASMGQDMSEQFF
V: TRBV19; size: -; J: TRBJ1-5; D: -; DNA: TGTGCCAGTATGAAGGGGTCTAGCAATCAGCCCCAGCATTTT; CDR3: CASMKGSSNQPQHF
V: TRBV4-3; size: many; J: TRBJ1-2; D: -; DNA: TGCGCCAGCAGCCAAGGGTTGGGACAAAACTATGGCTACACCTTC; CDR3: CASSQGLGQNYGYTF